A single sample gave rise to the 3 T cell receptor beta chains below, sequenced in a study of blood T cell repertoires in COVID-19 (dated by TCRdb to 2018 to 2020). The receptor library was made with the immunoSEQ multiplex PCR assay. In TCRdb, the immuneACCESS table is reduced to in-frame sequences with V and J assigned. These tables do not hold every clone; where another copy was compared, an unresolved V gene accounts for under half, and the others remain unexplained. The table for this sample lists 200,000 to 250,000 clones; roughly nine tenths of them were counted only once. The ten largest clones take up 2% to 2.5% of the sample. The sample consisted of peripheral blood. The receptor source for this set is a woman aged 45-59 years with acute or convalescent COVID-19.

This clone has a count of ten or more. The gene calls are TRBV5-1 and TRBJ2-7; 12 bases map to TRBD1. V shed 3 bases and J 7 bases; nucleotides not matched to a gene: 8. The CDR3 is 15 residues long. CDR1 SGHRS and CDR2 YFSETQ come from the germline V gene. CDR3 sequence: CASSSGQGASGEQYF. The DNA of the CDR3 is TGCGCCAGCAGCTCGGGACAGGGGGCCTCGGGTGAGCAGTACTTC.

The chain combines TRBV7-8 with TRBJ2-1, with a tentative D call TRBD2 (6 bases). The CDR3 has 15 residues. In germline, CDR1 is SGHVS, CDR2 FQNEAQ. Trimming pared 5 bases from V and 8 bases from J, leaving 19 bases between. The CDR3 DNA reads TGTGCCAGCAGCCCCATTCGGGGGTGGGAGGATGAGCAGTTCTTC. Its protein product is CASSPIRGWEDEQFF.

This clone was seen more than once but under ten times. The gene calls are TRBV5-1 and TRBJ1-5, with D uncertain. The CDR3 loop spans 14 amino acids. The germline V gene encodes CDR1 SGHRS and CDR2 YFSETQ. Between the trimmed V and J ends, which lost 5 bases and 4 bases, there was a span of 13 bases. DNA of the CDR3: TGCGCCAGCAGATCGGGTTTGGAAAATCAGCCCCAGCATTTT. As protein: CASRSGLENQPQHF. Supplemented by reference TRBV5-1 and TRBJ1-5, the full variable domain reads KAGVTQTPRYLIKTRGQQVTLSCSPISGHRSVSWYQQTPGQGLQFLFEYFSETQRNKGNFPGRFSGRQFSNSRSEMNVSTLELGDSALYLCASRSGLENQPQHFGDGTRLSIL.